This is a list of T cell receptor beta chains from one sample in a study of blood T cell repertoires in COVID-19. This table comes from immunoSEQ multiplex PCR, and its TCRdb copy is limited to in-frame clones, with some not included. The table records about 120,000 clones, 88% of them present only once. Sequencing was done on a sample of peripheral blood. These receptors were obtained from a woman aged 80 or over with acute or convalescent COVID-19. Both conserved end residues are part of each CDR3. The order of the fields is V gene, clone size, J gene, D gene, CDR3 protein, CDR3 DNA. The D gene is left open where the match is weak. Where a row states a size, it is once, few, many or the class of an expanded clone; other rows omit it.

TRBV2,.,TRBJ1-4,.,CASRRGSAEKLFF,TGTGCCAGCAGAAGAGGGTCGGCGGAAAAACTGTTTTTT
TRBV27,.,TRBJ1-5,.,CASSTGSQPQHF,TGTGCCAGCAGTACAGGGAGTCAGCCCCAGCATTTT
TRBV5-4,.,TRBJ1-1,.,CASSTSINMNTEAFF,TGTGCCAGCAGCACGTCGATAAACATGAACACTGAAGCTTTCTTT
TRBV6-6,.,TRBJ2-5,TRBD2,CASSLRGTSGGGGTQYF,TGTGCCAGCAGTCTCCGTGGGACTAGCGGGGGAGGCGGGACCCAGTACTTC
TRBV2,.,TRBJ1-6,TRBD1,CASNPLGQGISPLHF,TGTGCCAGCAACCCGCTAGGACAGGGAATTTCACCCCTCCACTTT
TRBV29-1,.,TRBJ2-5,.,CSMTVFAQETQYF,TGCAGCATGACAGTCTTTGCCCAAGAGACCCAGTACTTC
TRBV5-1,.,TRBJ2-3,TRBD2,CASTSGGAVDTQYF,TGCGCCAGCACGAGCGGGGGGGCGGTAGATACGCAGTATTTT
TRBV5-1,few,TRBJ2-7,.,CASSTDRAEQYF,TGCGCCAGCAGCACGGACAGAGCCGAGCAGTACTTC
TRBV18,.,TRBJ1-4,.,CASSPGAARGGLFF,TGTGCCAGCTCACCAGGGGCGGCGCGAGGGGGACTGTTTTTT
TRBV4-3,.,TRBJ2-5,TRBD1,CASSQNGQGDETQYF,TGCGCCAGCAGCCAGAATGGACAGGGGGACGAGACCCAGTACTTC
TRBV7-7,.,TRBJ2-5,TRBD2,CASSLGSGSGETQYF,TGTGCTAGCAGCTTAGGTAGCGGGAGTGGGGAGACCCAGTACTTC
TRBV20-1,.,TRBJ2-2,TRBD1,CSASQGAGNTGELFF,TGCAGTGCTAGTCAGGGGGCGGGGAACACCGGGGAGCTGTTTTTT
TRBV11-2,.,TRBJ2-1,.,CASSLAQSNEQFF,TGTGCCAGCAGCTTAGCACAGTCCAATGAGCAGTTCTTC
TRBV9,.,TRBJ2-7,.,CASSGLRGAYEQYF,TGTGCCAGCAGCGGTCTCCGTGGGGCTTACGAGCAGTACTTC
TRBV7-9,once,TRBJ1-2,TRBD1,CASSLGQGAYGYTF,TGTGCCAGCAGCTTAGGACAGGGGGCGTATGGCTACACCTTC
TRBV7-8,once,TRBJ2-2,.,CASSLRGGLTGELFF,TGTGCCAGCAGCTTACGCGGGGGCCTAACCGGGGAGCTGTTTTTT
TRBV29-1,.,TRBJ1-1,.,CSVKADSSNTEAFF,TGCAGCGTCAAAGCGGACAGCTCGAACACTGAAGCTTTCTTT
TRBV3-1/TRBV3-2,.,TRBJ2-4,TRBD2,CASSRGLAGVTAKNIQYF,TGTGCCAGCAGCCGGGGACTAGCGGGGGTGACAGCCAAAAACATTCAGTACTTC
TRBV12-5,.,TRBJ1-1,.,CASGHGMNTEAFF,TGTGCTAGTGGACATGGTATGAACACTGAAGCTTTCTTT
TRBV7-2,.,TRBJ1-1,.,CASSLRDEAFF,TGTGCCAGCAGCCTCCGGGATGAAGCTTTCTTT
TRBV10-3,.,TRBJ1-6,.,CAISESQGLSPLHF,TGTGCCATCAGTGAGAGCCAGGGGCTATCACCCCTCCACTTT
TRBV5-1,.,TRBJ2-7,.,CASSFRSGSEEQYF,TGCGCCAGCAGCTTTCGCTCGGGATCGGAAGAGCAGTACTTC
TRBV13,.,TRBJ1-2,.,CASSAEGGSPQDPYGYTF,TGTGCCAGCAGCGCCGAGGGAGGGAGCCCCCAGGACCCCTATGGCTACACCTTC
TRBV2,.,TRBJ1-4,.,CASSQQGSDEKLFF,TGTGCCAGCAGTCAACAGGGTTCGGATGAAAAACTGTTTTTT
TRBV2,.,TRBJ2-3,TRBD2,CARRTSGDTQYF,TGTGCCAGAAGGACTAGCGGAGATACGCAGTATTTT